This TCR beta chain was identified in a study of cytomegalovirus exposure and HLA in healthy donors. CDR1 and CDR2 (germline): MGHRA, YSYEKL. V gave up 0 bases and J gave up 1 base; unmatched junction bases: 8. CDR3 length equals 17 residues. Amplification used 60 Vbeta primers and 13 Jbeta primers. Measured with immunoSEQ multiplex PCR; TCRdb has only the in-frame clones, and not every one. The table records around 200,000 clones, roughly 80% of them present only once. Broader study findings: In a later analysis, TCR beta V- and J-gene trimming showed a link to a missense DCLRE1C variant. Follow-up analysis seemed to connect common viral pathogens with several of the most significant clusters identified.

This clone appeared once. The antigen is unknown. The receptor was isolated from a boy aged 5-17 years in good health and CMV-seronegative. V usage is TRBV4-1 and J usage is TRBJ1-1; 7 bases line up with TRBD1. Sequencing was carried out using PBMCs. For the CDR3, the DNA is TGCGCCAGCAGCCAAGACAGGGGGACGGTTGCGAACACTGAAGCTTTCTTT. Protein: CASSQDRGTVANTEAFF.